A single sample is the source of the 22 T cell receptor beta chains below, sequenced in a study of preoperative IRX-2 immunotherapy in early breast cancer (dated by TCRdb to between 2017 and 2020). The intended sense of this specimen's treatment or condition label: preoperative locoregional IRX-2 cytokine immunotherapy. Receptor libraries were prepared by the immunoSEQ multiplex PCR assay. Sourced from immuneACCESS, this table was stored by TCRdb with only in-frame sequences that have V and J called. A share of the clones is absent; for the studies checked, an unresolved V gene accounts for under half, and the remainder has no known explanation. The sample table contains 35,000 to 45,000 clones; only one count was recorded for approximately 80% of them. Approximately 1.5% of the sample lies in the top ten. The source was lymph node tissue, collected after IRX-2 immunotherapy. These receptors were collected from a human donor with breast cancer.

The chain combines TRBV7-6 with TRBJ1-2, with a possible D match to TRBD1 (5 bases). Germline lookup yields CDR1 SGHVS and CDR2 FNYEAQ. Trimming left V 5 bases short and J 8 bases short, with 18 bases between. The CDR3 consists of 14 residues. CDR3 DNA: TGTGCCAGCAGCGGACATGATTTCCGGGTAGGCTACACCTTC. Translating gives CASSGHDFRVGYTF.

This clone was counted once. The genes are TRBV7-6 and TRBJ1-4, with TRBD1 as a possible D gene (5 bases). The V and J ends lost 5 bases and 3 bases respectively, with 13 bases between them. The CDR3 spans 15 residues. CDR1 is SGHVS and CDR2 is FNYEAQ in the germline V gene. The CDR3 DNA reads TGTGCCAGCAGCCCACGGGACGGCTCTAATGAAAAACTGTTTTTT. It specifies CASSPRDGSNEKLFF.

DNA for the CDR3: TGTGCCACTACGACTAGCGGGGGGGCCAACGAGCAGTACTTC. Its translation: CATTTSGGANEQYF. This chain uses TRBV6-8 with TRBJ2-7; 14 nucleotides match TRBD2. The junction had 7 bases not matched to a gene; V was cut back by 10 bases and J by 5 bases. Per the germline V gene, CDR1 is MNHGY and CDR2 is SAAAGT. The CDR3 is made up of 14 amino acids.

V and J are TRBV7-4 and TRBJ2-7; D might be TRBD2 (6 bases). Germline V gene data show CDR1 as SGHVT and CDR2 as SQSDAQ. The CDR3 totals 13 residues. V lost 5 bases to trimming and J lost 2 bases, with 10 bases between them. The CDR3 reads CASSLLAAYEQYF. CDR3 DNA sequence: TGTGCCAGCAGCCTACTAGCAGCCTACGAGCAGTACTTC.

This clone was observed a handful of times. V is TRBV11-3 and J is TRBJ1-3, with TRBD1 as a possible D gene (5 bases). V was shortened by 6 bases and J by 0 bases, with 12 bases between the two germline ends. From germline, CDR1 is SGHNT and CDR2 YENEEA. The CDR3 totals 15 residues. The CDR3 loop is CASSRRQFSGNTIYF. The DNA for the CDR3 is TGTGCCAGCAGTCGCCGACAGTTCTCTGGAAACACCATATATTTT.

CDR3 nucleotide sequence: TGCGCCAGCAGCTTGTGGGGGGCCGGGACAGAATCCTACGAGCAGTACTTC. This codes for CASSLWGAGTESYEQYF. This chain joins TRBV5-1 and TRBJ2-7; a possible D gene is TRBD1 (7 bases). CDR1 SGHRS and CDR2 YFSETQ come from the germline V gene. The CDR3 runs to 17 residues. Trimming removed 1 base at V and 1 base at J, with 18 bases between.

The V call is TRBV29-1, the J call TRBJ1-5, with D unclear. Germline V gene lookup returns CDR1 SQVTM and CDR2 ANQGSEA. V lost 2 bases, J lost 7 bases, and 12 bases lay in between. The CDR3 is 13 residues long. In nucleotides, the CDR3 is TGCAGCGTTGAACTGGGTTGTTGGCAGCCCCAGCATTTT. It is translated as CSVELGCWQPQHF.

CDR3 region: CASTRGGEYNEQFF. Here the CDR3 DNA reads TGTGCCAGTACGCGGGGTGGTGAATACAATGAGCAGTTCTTC. The V gene is TRBV19, the J gene TRBJ2-1; D is perhaps TRBD2 (6 bases). The germline CDR1 and CDR2 sequences are LNHDA and SQIVND (reference sequence). The V end lost 7 bases, the J end lost 4 bases, and 14 bases lay between the germline ends. The CDR3 spans 14 residues.

This chain uses TRBV6-8 with TRBJ1-5, with D possibly TRBD1 on 5 matching bases. Between the trimmed V and J ends, which lost 6 bases and 4 bases, there was a span of 13 bases. Germline-derived CDR1 and CDR2 are MNHGY and SAAAGT. The CDR3 is 14 residues long. In DNA, the CDR3 is TGTGCCAGCAGCAGCAGGGTATGGAATCAGCCCCAGCATTTT. Its protein is CASSSRVWNQPQHF.

This sequence joins TRBV11-3 and TRBJ2-1, with TRBD2 identical over 13 bases. Per the germline V gene, CDR1 is SGHNT and CDR2 is YENEEA. The CDR3 length is 17 residues. V dropped 2 bases and J dropped 0; count of bases not matched to a gene: 1. This chain's CDR3 is CASSLTSGGASYNEQFF. The CDR3 DNA follows: TGTGCCAGCAGCTTAACTAGCGGGGGGGCCTCCTACAATGAGCAGTTCTTC.

The V and J genes are TRBV28 and TRBJ1-6; D is unresolved. Germline V gene sequence: CDR1 MDHEN, CDR2 SYDVKM. The CDR3 has 16 amino acids. V gave up 6 bases and J gave up 0 bases, with 12 bases separating them. The DNA for the CDR3 is TGTGCCAGCAGGGGTAGGGATGGCTCCTATAATTCACCCCTCCACTTT. It encodes CASRGRDGSYNSPLHF.

The rearrangement uses TRBV4-2 and TRBJ2-3, with D unclear. The CDR3 extends over 13 amino acids. CDR1 and CDR2 (germline): LGHNA, YNFKEQ. V lost 5 bases to trimming and J lost 7 bases, with 13 bases between them. The CDR3 is CASSLVLQNTQYF. CDR3 in DNA: TGTGCCAGCAGCTTAGTCTTGCAGAATACGCAGTATTTT.

Points on this clone: One junction end does not reproduce the germline sequence, and a read error may be involved. The chain has TRBV6-8 and TRBJ2-3; 8 bases align to TRBD2. Germline V gene sequence: CDR1 MNHGY, CDR2 SAAAGT. The CDR3 is 15 residues long. The CDR3 spells CAISGGRGGTDTQYF. In DNA form, the CDR3 reads TGTGCCATCAGTGGTGGGCGGGGGGGCACAGATACGCAGTATTTT.

The chain combines TRBV10-1 with TRBJ1-1, with 8 nucleotides matching TRBD1. The germline V gene has CDR1 WNHNN and CDR2 SYGVQD (reference sequence). The CDR3 consists of 19 residues. V gave up 1 base and J gave up 0 bases; unmatched junction bases: 13. The CDR3 DNA reads TGCGCCAGCAGTGAGTTTGCTGGTGCAGGGGGCATGATGAACACTGAAGCTTTCTTT. This encodes CASSEFAGAGGMMNTEAFF.

The count of this clone is one. Its ends do not fully match the called genes, so a read error is possible. The CDR3 DNA follows: TGTGCCATCAGTGGAGTCTCATCCTACAATGAGCAGTTCTTC. Protein: CAISGVSSYNEQFF. The rearrangement joins TRBV6-8 to TRBJ2-1; no reliable D call. CDR3 length: 14 amino acids. Per the germline V gene, CDR1 is MNHGY and CDR2 is SAAAGT.

The V and J genes are TRBV6-8 and TRBJ1-4, with 7 bases identical to TRBD1. The CDR3 has 12 amino acids. The V segment lost 10 bases and the J segment 11 bases; nucleotides outside the gene matches: 10. Germline lookup yields CDR1 MNHGY and CDR2 SAAAGT. CDR3 nucleotides: TGTGCCATCAGGGGTCGGGACAGCAAACTGTTTTTT. Translated, it gives CAIRGRDSKLFF.

This clone has a single count. The V and J genes are TRBV19 and TRBJ2-3; D perhaps matches TRBD1 (5 bases). This CDR3 region has 16 residues. Trimming pared 5 bases from V and 1 base from J, leaving 16 bases between. Germline V gives CDR1 LNHDA, CDR2 SQIVND (reference sequence). The CDR3 coding sequence is TGTGCCAGTAGTGAGATCAGGGTCGGAGGCACAGATACGCAGTATTTT. It encodes CASSEIRVGGTDTQYF.

J is TRBJ2-7 and V is TRBV19; TRBD1 or TRBD2 may be the D gene (5 bases each). The germline V gene has CDR1 LNHDA and CDR2 SQIVND (reference sequence). V shed 5 bases and J shed 6 bases, with 23 bases lying between them. The CDR3 contains 16 residues. As DNA, the CDR3 is TGTGCCAGTAGTTATGGGGTACCGGGACCAGACGGCGAGCAGTACTTC. Its translation is CASSYGVPGPDGEQYF.

This chain links TRBV29-1 with TRBJ1-1; D possibly corresponds to TRBD1 (5 bases). The CDR3 runs to 13 residues. Germline assignment: CDR1 SQVTM and CDR2 ANQGSEA. V lost 4 bases to trimming and J lost 1 base, with 10 bases between them. The CDR3 coding sequence is TGCAGCGTTGGGGACCAACCGAACACTGAAGCTTTCTTT. Translating it yields CSVGDQPNTEAFF.

The V gene is TRBV6-8, the J gene TRBJ2-3; 13 bases agree with TRBD2. J lost 2 bases, V lost 7 bases, and 6 bases had no gene match. The CDR3 length is 16 residues. Germline-derived CDR1 and CDR2 are MNHGY and SAAAGT. CDR3 bases: TGTGCCAGCAATCTTACTAGCGGGGGGGCCACAGATACGCAGTATTTT. It codes for CASNLTSGGATDTQYF.

The V call is TRBV7-1, the J call TRBJ2-1, with 14 nucleotides matching TRBD2. TRBV7-1 is assigned to the ORF class and has an uncertain function. Trimming took 3 bases from V and 13 from J; bases not matched to a gene: 8. The length of the CDR3 is 15 residues. This chain's CDR3 is CASSSGLAGAGRQFF. The CDR3 nucleotides are TGTGCCAGCAGCTCGGGACTAGCGGGGGCGGGGCGACAGTTCTTC.

This rearrangement joins TRBV19 to TRBJ1-2; D might be TRBD1 (6 bases). The V end lost 5 bases, the J end lost 3 bases, and 19 bases lay between the germline ends. CDR1 is LNHDA, CDR2 SQIVND, per germline (reference sequence). The length of the CDR3 is 16 residues. The CDR3 region is CASSSRTVRGYYGYTF. CDR3 coding DNA: TGTGCCAGTAGTTCCCGGACAGTTCGCGGGTACTATGGCTACACCTTC.